This T cell receptor (beta chain) was obtained from a study of blood T cell repertoires in COVID-19 (dated by TCRdb to the early 2020s). Describing the broader study: The collaborator samples originated in the United States, Italy and Spain and spanned the acute and convalescent phases of COVID-19. Where available, HLA class I and class II types were obtained from metadata supplied by the sample provider rather than from assay-based typing. Subjects who had been exposed to COVID-19, were actively infected with it, or had recovered from it provided the deeply sampled blood TCRbeta repertoires that made up the dataset. The samples were drawn from the first 160 participants of the ongoing ImmuneRACE study and from 950 to 1,500 subjects provided by 6 global collaborators. The repertoires were made available in a free public database intended to serve as a resource for research on the immune response to SARS-CoV-2. The prospective study material was composed of cDNA or gDNA derived from T cells, B-cell-depleted T cells, or PBMCs. Nearly every sample came with metadata listing a de-identified subject ID, COVID-19 status, age in years and sex.

Cut back by 5 bases and 2 bases, the V and J ends lie 16 bases apart. Taken from cysteine to phenylalanine, the CDR3 has 16 residues. The retained sequence is limited to the CDR3, 48 bases, with the frame set at the first base. CDR1 SGHAT and CDR2 FQNNGV are derived from the germline V gene. The immunoSEQ Assay, a bias-controlled multiplex PCR, was used to amplify TCRbeta CDR3 regions from genomic DNA. Concerning the study's data processing: Nucleated cell counts per sample were estimated from amplification of reference gene primers within the assay. To quantify the absolute abundance of each unique TCRbeta CDR3 rearrangement, sequence reads were collapsed and filtered. For each sample, productive Simpson clonality was calculated as the square root of Simpson's diversity index across productive rearrangements. Not all clones reach the TCRdb copy of this immuneACCESS table, which keeps in-frame sequences only. Checked studies attribute under half of the gap to unresolved V genes and leave the rest unexplained. V, J and clone size are taken as reported in that table, and D and trimming were inferred from the DNA itself. The sample table records more than 95,000 clones; roughly four fifths of these occur just once. Around 4.8% of the sample is taken by the ten largest.

Each collaborating institution followed its own protocols to collect whole blood in K2EDTA tubes. For TCRbeta analysis, collaborator samples were shipped as frozen whole blood, as isolated PBMCs, or as DNA extracted from either sample type. Beyond this particular receptor, the publication reports: The quantity of clinical and demographic metadata differed by source and by participant and was supplied without curation.

This clone was seen only once. Its antigen is still unknown. No per-base quality is available; no much larger clone lies one base away. The V and J segments used are TRBV11-2 and TRBJ2-1; the D gene is perhaps TRBD2, on 6 matching bases. Source material: peripheral blood. This clonotype was obtained from a man aged 60-69 years with acute or convalescent COVID-19. The CDR3 corresponds to CASSEGGSGTYNEQFF. The DNA is TGTGCCAGCAGCGAAGGTGGTAGCGGTACCTACAATGAGCAGTTCTTC.